These 8 T cell receptor beta chains originate from one sample sequenced in a study of glioma-infiltrating T cells after dendritic cell vaccination. The data were produced by immunoSEQ multiplex PCR, yet TCRdb's version contains in-frame clones alone and is incomplete. The data contain about 95,000 clones, roughly 84% of them singletons. This specimen was blood, taken before dendritic cell vaccination. All receptors come from a human donor with glioblastoma.

This CDR3 reads CASSFPGNGQPQHF. The CDR3 DNA sequence: TGTGCCAGCAGCTTTCCAGGGAACGGACAGCCCCAGCATTTT. The V call is TRBV7-9, the J call TRBJ1-5; maybe TRBD1 (5 bases). This CDR3 is 14 amino acids long. V lost 3 bases and J lost 7, with 13 bases in between. Germline V gives CDR1 SEHNR, CDR2 FQNEAQ (reference sequence). The full variable domain, its missing parts supplied by reference TRBV7-9 and TRBJ1-5, is DTGVSQNPRHKITKRGQNVTFRCDPISEHNRLYWYRQTLGQGPEFLTYFQNEAQLEKSRLLSDRFSAERPKGSFSTLEIQRTEQGDSAMYLCASSFPGNGQPQHFGDGTRLSIL.

The gene calls are TRBV5-4 and TRBJ2-7, with TRBD2 matching 14 bases. V lost 1 base to trimming and J lost 3 bases; unmatched junction nucleotides: 6. CDR3 size: 17 residues. Germline CDR1 and CDR2: SGHNT and YYREEE (reference sequence). Here the CDR3 reads CASSLRGLAGVHYEQYF. As DNA, the CDR3 is TGTGCCAGCAGCTTGAGGGGACTAGCGGGAGTTCACTACGAGCAGTACTTC.

This clone was picked up one time. V and J are TRBV18 and TRBJ2-5; perhaps TRBD2 as D (6 bases). The V gene's germline CDR1 is KGHSH and CDR2 LQKENI. This CDR3 spans 16 amino acids. Trimming left V 6 bases short and J 0 bases short, with 17 bases between. The CDR3 DNA is TGTGCCAGCTCCCCCGGGGGTAGGAAGTACCAAGAGACCCAGTACTTC. Translation gives CASSPGGRKYQETQYF.

The CDR3 region is CASSMAGVGTDTQYF. The CDR3 DNA sequence: TGTGCCAGCAGCATGGCGGGTGTGGGGACAGATACGCAGTATTTT. This chain uses TRBV9 with TRBJ2-3; D might be TRBD2 (5 bases). The CDR3 is made up of 15 amino acids. V was cut by 4 bases and J by 3 bases, with 15 bases left in between. Germline CDR1 and CDR2: SGDLS and YYNGEE.

The chain uses TRBV7-2 and TRBJ2-7, with D uncertain. This CDR3 comprises 15 residues. The ends were cut back, 1 base at V and 0 bases at J, with 10 bases in the middle. CDR1 and CDR2 (germline): SGHTA, FQGNSA. CDR3 bases: TGTGCCAGCAGCTTAGTAAGCTCTGCCTCCTACGAGCAGTACTTC. It encodes CASSLVSSASYEQYF.

This clone was detected a few times. The rearrangement links TRBV10-3 to TRBJ2-2, with TRBD2 matching 13 bases. CDR3 length equals 14 residues. Germline trimming cut 6 bases from V and 6 bases from J; bases unmatched to any gene: 1. CDR1 is ENHRY, CDR2 SYGVKD, per germline. CDR3 sequence reads: CAISGTSGAGELFF. The CDR3 DNA reads TGTGCCATCAGCGGGACTAGCGGGGCCGGGGAGCTGTTTTTT.

This clone turned up a few times. V and J are TRBV4-2 and TRBJ2-6; 8 bases fit TRBD1. Germline loops: CDR1 LGHNA, CDR2 YNFKEQ. The CDR3 is 17 amino acids. J lost 3 bases, V lost 2 bases, and 6 bases had no gene match. The CDR3 coding sequence is TGTGCCAGCAGCCAACTGACAGGGGCCAATGGGGCCAACGTCCTGACTTTC. Protein product: CASSQLTGANGANVLTF.

This rearrangement joins TRBV18 to TRBJ2-7, with 7 positions matching TRBD1. CDR1 KGHSH and CDR2 LQKENI come from the germline V gene. J lost 2 bases, V lost 2 bases, and 6 bases had no gene match. CDR3 length equals 15 residues. CDR3 bases: TGTGCCAGCTCACCAGCACAGGGGCTCACCTACGAGCAGTACTTC. Translation: CASSPAQGLTYEQYF.